The T cell receptor (beta chain) described here comes from a study of glioma-infiltrating T cells. Amplification of TCR alpha and beta CDR3 regions from RNA used iRepertoire nested multiplex PCR. TCRdb re-derived calls from the multiplex PCR reads in MiXCR, one entry per CDR3 protein. The sample holds 400,000 or so distinct CDR3 sequences; roughly 41% are singletons and the top ten take around 12%. V shed 0 bases, J shed 6 bases, and the junction held 2 bases outside the gene matches. Germline-derived CDR1 and CDR2 are MNHEY and SMNVEV (reference sequence). This CDR3 comprises 13 residues. This clonotype was detected ten times or more.

The sequencing input was glioma tissue, nonneoplastic brain tissue, or PBMCs (not recorded which). This sequence originates from a human donor with low-grade glioma or glioblastoma, undergoing nonglioma brain surgery, or in good health (not recorded which). The chain couples TRBV27 to TRBJ2-7; 7 nucleotides line up with TRBD1. The chain's CDR3 is CASSLSTGSEQYF. The CDR3 region has the DNA TGTGCCAGCAGTTTATCGACAGGGAGCGAGCAGTACTTC.